What follows describes a single TCR beta chain. The antigen remains undetermined. The data were obtained in a study of T cell responses to AZD1222 COVID-19 vaccine. Trimming took 3 bases from V and 7 from J; bases not matched to a gene: 7. The CDR3 covers 16 residues. Germline V gives CDR1 SGHDN, CDR2 FVKESK. Points from the study as a whole: The breadth and depth of Spike-specific TCRs increased once two AZD1222 doses had been given. Females made up more of the donors, who were largely white British, and clonal diversity may have come out too low. Repertoires were obtained solely post-peak T cell response.

Sequencing was performed with immunoSEQ multiplex PCR; in TCRdb, only in-frame clones are kept and a portion is missing. The sample has tens of thousands of clones, around nine tenths seen once. Sequencing was performed on peripheral blood, taken on day 0 of MenACWY control vaccination. The receptor was derived from an adult in good health. The chain combines TRBV14 with TRBJ1-6; 9 bases match TRBD1. CDR3 coding DNA: TGTGCCAGCAGCCAGAGAACAGGGGGCGGCAATTCACCCCTCCACTTT. This codes for CASSQRTGGGNSPLHF.